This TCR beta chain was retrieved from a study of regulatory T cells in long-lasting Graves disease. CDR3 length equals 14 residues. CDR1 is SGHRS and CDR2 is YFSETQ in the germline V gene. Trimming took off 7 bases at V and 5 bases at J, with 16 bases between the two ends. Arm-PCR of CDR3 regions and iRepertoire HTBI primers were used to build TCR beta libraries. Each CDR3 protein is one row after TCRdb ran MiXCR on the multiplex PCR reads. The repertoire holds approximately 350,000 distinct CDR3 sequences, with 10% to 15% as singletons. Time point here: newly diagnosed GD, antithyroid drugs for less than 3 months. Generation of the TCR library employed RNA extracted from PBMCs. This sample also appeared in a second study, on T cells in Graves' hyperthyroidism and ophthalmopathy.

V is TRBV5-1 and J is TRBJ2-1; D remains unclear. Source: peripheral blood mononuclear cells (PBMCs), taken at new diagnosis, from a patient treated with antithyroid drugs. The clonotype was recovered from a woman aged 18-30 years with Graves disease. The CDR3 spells CASGIPMGNNEQFF. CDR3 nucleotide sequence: TGCGCCAGCGGCATCCCCATGGGAAACAATGAGCAGTTCTTC.